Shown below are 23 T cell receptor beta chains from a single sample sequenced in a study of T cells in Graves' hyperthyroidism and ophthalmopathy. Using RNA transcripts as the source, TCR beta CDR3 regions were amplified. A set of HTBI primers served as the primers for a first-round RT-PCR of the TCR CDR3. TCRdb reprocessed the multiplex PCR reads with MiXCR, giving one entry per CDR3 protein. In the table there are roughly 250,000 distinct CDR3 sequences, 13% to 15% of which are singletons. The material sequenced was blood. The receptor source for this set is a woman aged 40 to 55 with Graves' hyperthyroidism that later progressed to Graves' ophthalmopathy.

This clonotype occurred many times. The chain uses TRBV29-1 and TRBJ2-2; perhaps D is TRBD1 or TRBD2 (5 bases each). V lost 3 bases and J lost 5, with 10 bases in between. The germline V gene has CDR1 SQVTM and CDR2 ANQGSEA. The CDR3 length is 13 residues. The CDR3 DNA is TGCAGCGTTGATTCGGGGCCGACCGGGGAGCTGTTTTTT. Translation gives CSVDSGPTGELFF.

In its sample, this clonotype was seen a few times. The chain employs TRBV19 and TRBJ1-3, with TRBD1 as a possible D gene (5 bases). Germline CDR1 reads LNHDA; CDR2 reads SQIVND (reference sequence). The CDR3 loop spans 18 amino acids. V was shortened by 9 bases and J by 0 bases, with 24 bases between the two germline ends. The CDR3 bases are TGTGCCAGCCTGACACCGGGACCCAACCTTCACTCTGGAAACACCATATATTTT. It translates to CASLTPGPNLHSGNTIYF. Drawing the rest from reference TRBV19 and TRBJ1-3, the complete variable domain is DGGITQSPKYLFRKEGQNVTLSCEQNLNHDAMYWYRQDPGQGLRLIYYSQIVNDFQKGDIAEGYSVSREKKESFPLTVTSAQKNPTAFYLCASLTPGPNLHSGNTIYFGEGSWLTVV.

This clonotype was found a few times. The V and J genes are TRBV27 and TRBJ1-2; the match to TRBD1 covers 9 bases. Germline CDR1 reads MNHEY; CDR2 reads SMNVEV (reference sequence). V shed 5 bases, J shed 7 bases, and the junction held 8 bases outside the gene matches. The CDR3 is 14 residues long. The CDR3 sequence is CASSVGTGRFGYTF. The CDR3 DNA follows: TGTGCCAGCAGTGTCGGGACAGGGCGATTTGGCTACACCTTC.

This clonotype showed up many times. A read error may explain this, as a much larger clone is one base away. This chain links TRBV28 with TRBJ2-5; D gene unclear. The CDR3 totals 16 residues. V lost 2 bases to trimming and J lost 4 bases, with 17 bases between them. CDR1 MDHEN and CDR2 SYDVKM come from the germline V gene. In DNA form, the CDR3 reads TGTGCCAGCAGTTTACTCTCGAGCGTGGGTGGAGAGACCCAGTACTTC. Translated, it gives CASSLLSSVGGETQYF.

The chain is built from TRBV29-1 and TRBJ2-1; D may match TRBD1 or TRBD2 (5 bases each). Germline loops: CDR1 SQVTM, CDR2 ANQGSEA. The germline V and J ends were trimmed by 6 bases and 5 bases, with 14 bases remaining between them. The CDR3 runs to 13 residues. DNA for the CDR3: TGCAGCGTGGGGGTTACTAGAAACAATGAGCAGTTCTTC. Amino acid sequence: CSVGVTRNNEQFF.

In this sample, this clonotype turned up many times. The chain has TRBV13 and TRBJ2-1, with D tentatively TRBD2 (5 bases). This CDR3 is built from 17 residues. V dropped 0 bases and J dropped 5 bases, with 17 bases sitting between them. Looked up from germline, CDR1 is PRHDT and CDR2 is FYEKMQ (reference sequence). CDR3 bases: TGTGCCAGCAGCTTAGGGAGGGCGTTTGCCTTTAACAATGAGCAGTTCTTC. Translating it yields CASSLGRAFAFNNEQFF.

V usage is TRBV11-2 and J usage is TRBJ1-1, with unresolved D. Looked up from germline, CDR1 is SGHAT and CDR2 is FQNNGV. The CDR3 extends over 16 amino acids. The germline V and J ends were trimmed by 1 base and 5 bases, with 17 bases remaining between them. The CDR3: CASSLARAIIGTEAFF. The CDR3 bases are TGTGCCAGCAGCTTAGCCCGGGCGATAATCGGGACTGAAGCTTTCTTT.

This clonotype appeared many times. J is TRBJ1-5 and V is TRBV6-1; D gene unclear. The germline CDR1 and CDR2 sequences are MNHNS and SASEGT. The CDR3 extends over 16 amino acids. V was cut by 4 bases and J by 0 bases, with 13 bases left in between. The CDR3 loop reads CASSGLLVYSNQPQHF. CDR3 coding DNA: TGTGCCAGCAGTGGACTTCTCGTCTATAGCAATCAGCCCCAGCATTTT.

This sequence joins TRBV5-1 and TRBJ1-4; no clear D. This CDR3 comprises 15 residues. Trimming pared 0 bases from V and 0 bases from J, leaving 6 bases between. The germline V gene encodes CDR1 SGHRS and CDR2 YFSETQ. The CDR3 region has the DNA TGCGCCAGCAGCTTGGATGGCGCAACTAATGAAAAACTGTTTTTT. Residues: CASSLDGATNEKLFF.

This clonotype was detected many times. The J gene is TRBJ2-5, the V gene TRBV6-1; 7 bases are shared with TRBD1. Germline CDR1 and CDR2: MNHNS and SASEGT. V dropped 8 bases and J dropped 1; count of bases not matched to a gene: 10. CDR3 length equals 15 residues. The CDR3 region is CASGLIGGGQETQYF. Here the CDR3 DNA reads TGTGCCAGCGGCCTGATAGGGGGCGGCCAAGAGACCCAGTACTTC.

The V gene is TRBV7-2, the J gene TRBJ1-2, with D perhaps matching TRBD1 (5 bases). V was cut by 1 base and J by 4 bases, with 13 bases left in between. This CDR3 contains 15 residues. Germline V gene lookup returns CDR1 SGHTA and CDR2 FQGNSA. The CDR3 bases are TGTGCCAGCAGCTTAGGACTGGGGGGGATCTATGGCTACACCTTC. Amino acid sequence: CASSLGLGGIYGYTF. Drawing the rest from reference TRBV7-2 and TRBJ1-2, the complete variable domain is GAGVSQSPSNKVTEKGKDVELRCDPISGHTALYWYRQSLGQGLEFLIYFQGNSAPDKSGLPSDRFSAERTGGSVSTLTIQRTQQEDSAVYLCASSLGLGGIYGYTFGSGTRLTVV.

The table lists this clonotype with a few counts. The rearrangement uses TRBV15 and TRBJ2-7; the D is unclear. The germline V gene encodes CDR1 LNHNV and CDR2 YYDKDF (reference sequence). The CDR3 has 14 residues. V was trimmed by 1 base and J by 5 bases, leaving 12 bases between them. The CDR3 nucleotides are TGTGCCACCAGCAGAGGGCTTGGTACAGACGAGCAGTACTTC. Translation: CATSRGLGTDEQYF.

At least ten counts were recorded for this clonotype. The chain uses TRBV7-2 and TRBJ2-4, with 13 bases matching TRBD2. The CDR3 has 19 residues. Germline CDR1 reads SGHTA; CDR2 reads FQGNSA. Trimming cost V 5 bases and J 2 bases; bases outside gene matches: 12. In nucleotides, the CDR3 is TGTGCCAGCAGCCACCAGTCACGACTAGCGGGAGGAACCAAAAACATTCAGTACTTC. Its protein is CASSHQSRLAGGTKNIQYF.

CDR3: CASSTNIEQYF. The CDR3 coding sequence is TGTGCCAGCAGTACTAACATCGAGCAGTACTTC. The chain recombines TRBV2 with TRBJ2-7, with D unresolved. Deletions cut 5 bases from V and 6 bases from J, with 8 bases between. The CDR3 is 11 residues long. Germline V gene sequence: CDR1 SNHLY, CDR2 FYNNEI.

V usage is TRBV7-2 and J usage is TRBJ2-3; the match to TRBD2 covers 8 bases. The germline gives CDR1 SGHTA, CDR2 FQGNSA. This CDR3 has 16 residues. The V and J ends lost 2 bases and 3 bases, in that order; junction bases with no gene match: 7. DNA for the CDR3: TGTGCCAGCAGCTTAAACGGACTAGCAGGGACAGATACGCAGTATTTT. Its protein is CASSLNGLAGTDTQYF.

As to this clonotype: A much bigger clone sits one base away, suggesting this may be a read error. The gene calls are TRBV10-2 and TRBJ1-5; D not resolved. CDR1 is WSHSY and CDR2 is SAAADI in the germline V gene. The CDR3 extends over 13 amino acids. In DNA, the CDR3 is TGCACCAGCAGTGTTAGGGTGAATCAGCCCCAGCATTTT. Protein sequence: CTSSVRVNQPQHF.

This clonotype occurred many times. The CDR3 nucleotides read TGTGCCAGCAGCCCCCGGTGGACGAACACTGAAGCTTTCTTT. Its translation: CASSPRWTNTEAFF. The chain carries TRBV11-2 and TRBJ1-1; D unclear. CDR1 is SGHAT and CDR2 is FQNNGV in the germline V gene. The CDR3 covers 14 residues. Trimming took off 5 bases at V and 1 base at J, with 11 bases between the two ends.

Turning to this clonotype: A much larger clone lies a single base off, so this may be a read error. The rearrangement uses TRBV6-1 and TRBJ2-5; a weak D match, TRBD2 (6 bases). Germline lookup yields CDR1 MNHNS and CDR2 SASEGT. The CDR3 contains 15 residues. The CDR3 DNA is TGTGCCAGCAGGCGAGCCGGGAGCCCGCAAGAGGCCCAGTACTTC. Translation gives CASRRAGSPQEAQYF.

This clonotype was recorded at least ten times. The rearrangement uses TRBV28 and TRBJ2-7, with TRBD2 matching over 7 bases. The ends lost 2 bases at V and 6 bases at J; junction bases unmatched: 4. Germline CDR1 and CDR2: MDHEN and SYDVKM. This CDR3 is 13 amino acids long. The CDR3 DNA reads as TGTGCCAGCAGTTTAGGGGGGGGGGTCGAGCAGTACTTC. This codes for CASSLGGGVEQYF. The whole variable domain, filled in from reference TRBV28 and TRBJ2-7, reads DVKVTQSSRYLVKRTGEKVFLECVQDMDHENMFWYRQDPGLGLRLIYFSYDVKMKEKGDIPEGYSVSREKKERFSLILESASTNQTSMYLCASSLGGGVEQYFGPGTRLTVT.

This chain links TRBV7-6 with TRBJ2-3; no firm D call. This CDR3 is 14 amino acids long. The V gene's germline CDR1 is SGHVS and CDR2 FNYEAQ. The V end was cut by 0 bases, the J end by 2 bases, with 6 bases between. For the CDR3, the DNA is TGTGCCAGCAGCTTAGCGCAGGACACAGATACGCAGTATTTT. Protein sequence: CASSLAQDTDTQYF.

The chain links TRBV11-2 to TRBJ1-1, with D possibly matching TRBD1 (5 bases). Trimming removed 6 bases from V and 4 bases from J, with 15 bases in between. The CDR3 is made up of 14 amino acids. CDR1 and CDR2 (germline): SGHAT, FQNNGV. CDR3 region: CASSTQGAATEAFF. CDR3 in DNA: TGTGCCAGCAGTACCCAGGGAGCCGCCACTGAAGCTTTCTTT.

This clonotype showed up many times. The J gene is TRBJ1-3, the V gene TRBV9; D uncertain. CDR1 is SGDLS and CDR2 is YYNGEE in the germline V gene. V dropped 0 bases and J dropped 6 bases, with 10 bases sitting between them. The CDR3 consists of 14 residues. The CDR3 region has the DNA TGTGCCAGCAGCGTAGGGACCGTCGAAAACACCATATATTTT. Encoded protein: CASSVGTVENTIYF.

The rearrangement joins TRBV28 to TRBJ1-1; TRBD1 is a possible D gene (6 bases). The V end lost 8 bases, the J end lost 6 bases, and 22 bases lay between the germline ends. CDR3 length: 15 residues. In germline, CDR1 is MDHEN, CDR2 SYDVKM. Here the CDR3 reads CASPSNTGLLSEAFF. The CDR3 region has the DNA TGTGCCAGCCCCTCGAACACAGGGTTGCTATCTGAAGCTTTCTTT.